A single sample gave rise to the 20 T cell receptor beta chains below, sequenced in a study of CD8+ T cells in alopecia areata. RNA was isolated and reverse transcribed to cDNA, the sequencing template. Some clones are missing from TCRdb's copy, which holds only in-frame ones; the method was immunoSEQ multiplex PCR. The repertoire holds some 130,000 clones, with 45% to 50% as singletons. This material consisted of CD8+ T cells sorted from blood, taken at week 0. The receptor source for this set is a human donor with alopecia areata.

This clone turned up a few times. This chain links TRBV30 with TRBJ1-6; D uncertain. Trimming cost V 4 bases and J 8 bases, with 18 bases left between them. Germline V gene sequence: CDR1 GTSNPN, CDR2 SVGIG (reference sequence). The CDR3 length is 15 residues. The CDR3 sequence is CAWKGWQEYDSPLHF. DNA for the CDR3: TGTGCCTGGAAAGGTTGGCAGGAGTACGATTCACCCCTCCACTTT.

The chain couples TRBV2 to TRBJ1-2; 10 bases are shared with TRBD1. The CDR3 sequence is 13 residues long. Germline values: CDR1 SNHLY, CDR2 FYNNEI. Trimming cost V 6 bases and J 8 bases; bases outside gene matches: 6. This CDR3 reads CASRDRGRDGYTF. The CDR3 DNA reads TGTGCCAGCAGGGACAGGGGGAGGGACGGCTACACCTTC.

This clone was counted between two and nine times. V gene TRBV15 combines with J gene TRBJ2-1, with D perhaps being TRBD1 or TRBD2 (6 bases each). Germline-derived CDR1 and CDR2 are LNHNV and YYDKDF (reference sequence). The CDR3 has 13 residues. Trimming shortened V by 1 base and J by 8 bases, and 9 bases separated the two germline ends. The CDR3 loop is CATSRAGGDEQFF. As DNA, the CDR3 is TGTGCCACCAGCAGAGCCGGGGGCGATGAGCAGTTCTTC.

The CDR3 DNA follows: TGCAGTGCCGCAGGGGAGGGTGGCTACACCTTC. Amino acid sequence: CSAAGEGGYTF. This rearrangement joins TRBV20-1 to TRBJ1-2, with D tentatively TRBD1 (6 bases). Germline V gene sequence: CDR1 DFQATT, CDR2 SNEGSKA (reference sequence). This CDR3 contains 11 residues. Trimming removed 6 bases at V and 7 bases at J, with 12 bases between.

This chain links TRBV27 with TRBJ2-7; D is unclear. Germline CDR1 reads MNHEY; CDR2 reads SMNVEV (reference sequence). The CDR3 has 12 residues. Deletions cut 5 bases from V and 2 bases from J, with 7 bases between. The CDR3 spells CASSDGTYEQYF. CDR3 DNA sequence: TGTGCCAGCAGTGACGGTACCTACGAGCAGTACTTC.

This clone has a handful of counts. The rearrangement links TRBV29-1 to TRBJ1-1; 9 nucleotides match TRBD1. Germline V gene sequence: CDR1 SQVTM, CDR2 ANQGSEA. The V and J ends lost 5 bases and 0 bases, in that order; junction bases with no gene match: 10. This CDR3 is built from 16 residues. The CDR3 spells CSVRDPGQGLNTEAFF. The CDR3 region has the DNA TGCAGCGTTAGGGACCCTGGACAGGGGTTGAACACTGAAGCTTTCTTT. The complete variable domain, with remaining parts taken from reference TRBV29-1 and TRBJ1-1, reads SAVISQKPSRDICQRGTSLTIQCQVDSQVTMMFWYRQQPGQSLTLIATANQGSEATYESGFVIDKFPISRPNLTFSTLTVSNMSPEDSSIYLCSVRDPGQGLNTEAFFGQGTRLTVV.

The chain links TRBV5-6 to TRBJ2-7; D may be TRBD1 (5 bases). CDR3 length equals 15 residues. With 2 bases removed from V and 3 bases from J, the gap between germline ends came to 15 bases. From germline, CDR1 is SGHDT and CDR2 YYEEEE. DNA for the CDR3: TGTGCCAGCAGCTTCGCACAGGCCGGTGACTACGAGCAGTACTTC. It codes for CASSFAQAGDYEQYF. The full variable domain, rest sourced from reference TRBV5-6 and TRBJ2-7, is DAGVTQSPTHLIKTRGQQVTLRCSPKSGHDTVSWYQQALGQGPQFIFQYYEEEERQRGNFPDRFSGHQFPNYSSELNVNALLLGDSALYLCASSFAQAGDYEQYFGPGTRLTVT.

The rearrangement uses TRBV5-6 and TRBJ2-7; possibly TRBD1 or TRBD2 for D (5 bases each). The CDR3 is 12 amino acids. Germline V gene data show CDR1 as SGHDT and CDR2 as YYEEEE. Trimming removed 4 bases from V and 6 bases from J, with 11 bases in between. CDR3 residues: CASSGGKGEQYF. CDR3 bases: TGTGCCAGCAGCGGGGGTAAAGGCGAGCAGTACTTC. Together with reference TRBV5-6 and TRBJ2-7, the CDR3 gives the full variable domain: DAGVTQSPTHLIKTRGQQVTLRCSPKSGHDTVSWYQQALGQGPQFIFQYYEEEERQRGNFPDRFSGHQFPNYSSELNVNALLLGDSALYLCASSGGKGEQYFGPGTRLTVT.

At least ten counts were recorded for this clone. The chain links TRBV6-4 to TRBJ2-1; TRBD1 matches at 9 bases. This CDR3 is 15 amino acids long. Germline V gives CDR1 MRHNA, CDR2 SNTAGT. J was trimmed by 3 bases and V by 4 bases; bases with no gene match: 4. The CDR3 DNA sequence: TGTGCCAGCAGTGTCCAGACAGGGGGCTACAATGAGCAGTTCTTC. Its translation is CASSVQTGGYNEQFF.

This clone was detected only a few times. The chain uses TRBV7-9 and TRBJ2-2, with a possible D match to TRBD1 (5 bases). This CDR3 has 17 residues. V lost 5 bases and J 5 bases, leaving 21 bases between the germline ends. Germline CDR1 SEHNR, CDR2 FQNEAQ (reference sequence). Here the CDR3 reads CASSPLFRGIKTGELFF. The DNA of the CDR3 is TGTGCCAGCAGCCCACTTTTTAGGGGAATTAAGACCGGGGAGCTGTTTTTT. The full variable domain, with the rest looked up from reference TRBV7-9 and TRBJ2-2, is DTGVSQNPRHKITKRGQNVTFRCDPISEHNRLYWYRQTLGQGPEFLTYFQNEAQLEKSRLLSDRFSAERPKGSFSTLEIQRTEQGDSAMYLCASSPLFRGIKTGELFFGEGSRLTVL.

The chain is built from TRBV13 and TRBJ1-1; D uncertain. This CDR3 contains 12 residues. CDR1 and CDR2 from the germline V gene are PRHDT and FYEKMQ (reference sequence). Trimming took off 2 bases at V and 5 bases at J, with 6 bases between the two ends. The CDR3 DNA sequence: TGTGCCAGCAGCTTATGGGATACTGAAGCTTTCTTT. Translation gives CASSLWDTEAFF.

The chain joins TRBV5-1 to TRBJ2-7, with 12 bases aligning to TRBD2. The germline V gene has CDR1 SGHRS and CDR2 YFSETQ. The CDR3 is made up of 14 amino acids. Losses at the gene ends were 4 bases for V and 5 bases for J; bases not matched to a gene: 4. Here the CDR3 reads CASSRTSGAHEQYF. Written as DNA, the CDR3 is TGCGCCAGCAGCCGGACTAGCGGGGCCCACGAGCAGTACTTC. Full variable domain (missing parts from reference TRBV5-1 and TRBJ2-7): KAGVTQTPRYLIKTRGQQVTLSCSPISGHRSVSWYQQTPGQGLQFLFEYFSETQRNKGNFPGRFSGRQFSNSRSEMNVSTLELGDSALYLCASSRTSGAHEQYFGPGTRLTVT.

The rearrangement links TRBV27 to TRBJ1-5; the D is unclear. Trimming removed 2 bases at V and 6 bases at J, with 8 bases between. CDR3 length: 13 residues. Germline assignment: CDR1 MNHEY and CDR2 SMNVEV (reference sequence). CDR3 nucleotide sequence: TGTGCCAGCAGTTTAACATTAGGTCAGCCCCAGCATTTT. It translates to CASSLTLGQPQHF.

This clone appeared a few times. CDR3 nucleotide sequence: TGTGCCTGGAGTATTAGCGGGAACCCCAATGAGCAGTTCTTC. Translated, it gives CAWSISGNPNEQFF. This rearrangement joins TRBV30 to TRBJ2-1, with 8 bases aligning to TRBD2. The trim removed 2 bases at V and 6 bases at J, leaving 6 bases unmatched. This CDR3 comprises 14 residues. Per the germline V gene, CDR1 is GTSNPN and CDR2 is SVGIG (reference sequence).

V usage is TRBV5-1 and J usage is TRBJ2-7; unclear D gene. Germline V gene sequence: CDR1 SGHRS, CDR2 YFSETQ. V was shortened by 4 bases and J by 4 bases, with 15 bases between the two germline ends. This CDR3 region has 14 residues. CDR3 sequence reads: CASSPQGPEYEQYF. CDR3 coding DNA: TGCGCCAGCAGCCCCCAAGGACCAGAGTACGAGCAGTACTTC.

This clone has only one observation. The CDR3 coding sequence is TGTGCCACCAGCCCAAAGGAGTACACTGAAGCTTTCTTT. Protein: CATSPKEYTEAFF. The chain is built from TRBV15 and TRBJ1-1; D ambiguous. The germline V gene has CDR1 LNHNV and CDR2 YYDKDF (reference sequence). V lost 5 bases, J lost 3 bases, and 10 bases lay in between. This CDR3 spans 13 amino acids.

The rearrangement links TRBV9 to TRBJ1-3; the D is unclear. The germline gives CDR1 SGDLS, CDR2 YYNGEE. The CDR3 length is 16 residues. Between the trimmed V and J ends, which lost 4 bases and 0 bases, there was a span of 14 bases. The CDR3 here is CASSPFAGRSGNTIYF. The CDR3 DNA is TGTGCCAGCAGCCCCTTCGCAGGACGCTCTGGAAACACCATATATTTT. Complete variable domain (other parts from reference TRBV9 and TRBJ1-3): DSGVTQTPKHLITATGQRVTLRCSPRSGDLSVYWYQQSLDQGLQFLIQYYNGEERAKGNILERFSAQQFPDLHSELNLSSLELGDSALYFCASSPFAGRSGNTIYFGEGSWLTVV.

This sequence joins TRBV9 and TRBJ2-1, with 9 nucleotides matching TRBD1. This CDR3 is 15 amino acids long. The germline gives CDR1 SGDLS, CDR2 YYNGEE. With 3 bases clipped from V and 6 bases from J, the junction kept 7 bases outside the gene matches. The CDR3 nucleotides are TGTGCCAGCAGCGCCCGACAGGGGGTTCCCAATGAGCAGTTCTTC. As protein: CASSARQGVPNEQFF.

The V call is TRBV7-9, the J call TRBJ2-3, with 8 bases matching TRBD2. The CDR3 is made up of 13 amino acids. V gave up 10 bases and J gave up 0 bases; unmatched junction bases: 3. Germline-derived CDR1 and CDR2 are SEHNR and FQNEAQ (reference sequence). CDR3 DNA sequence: TGTGCCATTTCGGGGGGGAGCACAGATACGCAGTATTTT. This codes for CAISGGSTDTQYF.

CDR3 DNA: TGTGCCAGCAACGAGCTAGCGGGGGGACGCGGGGAGCTGTTTTTT. It codes for CASNELAGGRGELFF. The rearrangement links TRBV2 to TRBJ2-2, with 11 bases that match TRBD2. Germline V gene lookup returns CDR1 SNHLY and CDR2 FYNNEI. The trim removed 7 bases at V and 7 bases at J, leaving 8 bases unmatched. The CDR3 totals 15 residues. Full variable domain (missing parts from reference TRBV2 and TRBJ2-2): EPEVTQTPSHQVTQMGQEVILRCVPISNHLYFYWYRQILGQKVEFLVSFYNNEISEKSEIFDDQFSVERPDGSNFTLKIRSTKLEDSAMYFCASNELAGGRGELFFGEGSRLTVL.